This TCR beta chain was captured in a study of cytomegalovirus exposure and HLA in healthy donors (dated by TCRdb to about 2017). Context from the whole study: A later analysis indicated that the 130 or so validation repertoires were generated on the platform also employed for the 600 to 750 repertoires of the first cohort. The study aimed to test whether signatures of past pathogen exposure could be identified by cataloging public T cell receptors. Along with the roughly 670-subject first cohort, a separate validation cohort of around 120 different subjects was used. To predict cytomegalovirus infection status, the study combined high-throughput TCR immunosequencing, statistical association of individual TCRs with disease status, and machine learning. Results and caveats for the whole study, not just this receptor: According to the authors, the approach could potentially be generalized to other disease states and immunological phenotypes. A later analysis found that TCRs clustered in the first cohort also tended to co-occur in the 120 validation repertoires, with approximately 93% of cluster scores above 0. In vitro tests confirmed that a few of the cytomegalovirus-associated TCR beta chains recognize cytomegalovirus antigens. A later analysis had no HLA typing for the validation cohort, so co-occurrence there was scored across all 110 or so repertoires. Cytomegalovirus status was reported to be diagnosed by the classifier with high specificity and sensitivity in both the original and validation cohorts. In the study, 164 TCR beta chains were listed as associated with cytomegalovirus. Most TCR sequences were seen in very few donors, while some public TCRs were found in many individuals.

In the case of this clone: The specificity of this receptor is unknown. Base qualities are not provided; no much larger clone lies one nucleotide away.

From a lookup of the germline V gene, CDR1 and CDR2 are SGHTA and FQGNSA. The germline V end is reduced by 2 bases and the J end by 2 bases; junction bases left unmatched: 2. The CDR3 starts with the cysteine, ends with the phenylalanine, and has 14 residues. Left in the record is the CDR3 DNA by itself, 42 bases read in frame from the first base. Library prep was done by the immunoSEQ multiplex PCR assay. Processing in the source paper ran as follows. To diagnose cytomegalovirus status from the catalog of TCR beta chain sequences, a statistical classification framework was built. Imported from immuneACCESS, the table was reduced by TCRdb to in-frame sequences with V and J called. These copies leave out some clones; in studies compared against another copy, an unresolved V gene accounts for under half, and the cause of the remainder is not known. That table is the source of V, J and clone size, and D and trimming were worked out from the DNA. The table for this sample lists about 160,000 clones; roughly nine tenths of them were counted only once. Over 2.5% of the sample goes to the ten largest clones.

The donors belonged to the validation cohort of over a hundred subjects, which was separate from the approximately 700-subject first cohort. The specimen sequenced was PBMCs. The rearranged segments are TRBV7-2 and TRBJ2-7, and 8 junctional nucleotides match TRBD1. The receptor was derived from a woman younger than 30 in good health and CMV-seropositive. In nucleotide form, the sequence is TGTGCCAGCAGCTTACAGGGGGCACCCTACGAGCAGTACTTC. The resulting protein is CASSLQGAPYEQYF.